Below are 5 T cell receptor beta chains sequenced from a single sample in a study of T cells after yellow fever vaccination. TCRdb fed the 5' RACE reads into MiXCR, producing one record per CDR3 protein. The repertoire consists of about 25,000 distinct CDR3 sequences, with roughly 3.3% occurring once and the leading ten covering 0.85% to 1%. The source was PBMCs, either bulk or a sorted T-cell subset (CD4+, CD8+, memory, or dextramer-sorted; not recorded which), collected more than 40 days after the first yellow fever vaccination. The receptors stem from a man aged 18-30 years who received the YFV17D yellow fever vaccine.

The sample holds a few counts of this clonotype. The chain links TRBV19 to TRBJ1-5, with D possibly TRBD1 on 5 matching bases. V shed 5 bases and J shed 3 bases, with 8 bases lying between them. The CDR3 runs to 13 residues. Germline CDR1 is LNHDA and CDR2 is SQIVND (reference sequence). The chain's CDR3 is CASSGGYNQPQHF. As DNA, the CDR3 is TGTGCCAGTAGTGGGGGATACAATCAGCCCCAGCATTTT.

This clonotype was seen repeatedly, ten times or more. The V call is TRBV20-1, the J call TRBJ1-1; 7 bases align to TRBD1. The length of the CDR3 is 13 residues. The V gene's germline CDR1 is DFQATT and CDR2 SNEGSKA (reference sequence). Germline trimming cut 6 bases from V and 0 bases from J; bases unmatched to any gene: 4. CDR3 nucleotide sequence: TGCAGTGCCCCGGGACAGATGAACACTGAAGCTTTCTTT. Translation: CSAPGQMNTEAFF.

This clonotype was found many times. The rearrangement joins TRBV30 to TRBJ2-5; 7 bases agree with TRBD1. Trimming at V came to 2 bases and at J to 5 bases, leaving 8 bases not matched to a gene. The CDR3 runs to 14 residues. CDR1 is GTSNPN and CDR2 is SVGIG in the germline V gene (reference sequence). CDR3 bases: TGTGCCTGGAGTAAGACAGGGAATCGTGAGACCCAGTACTTC. This encodes CAWSKTGNRETQYF. The whole variable domain, remainder taken from reference TRBV30 and TRBJ2-5, is SQTIHQWPATLVQPVGSPLSLECTVEGTSNPNLYWYRQAAGRGLQLLFYSVGIGQISSEVPQNLSASRPQDRQFILSSKKLLLSDSGFYLCAWSKTGNRETQYFGPGTRLLVL.

This clonotype has ten or more counts. The V and J genes are TRBV7-8 and TRBJ1-5; D not certain. The V end was cut by 4 bases, the J end by 7 bases, with 11 bases between. From germline, CDR1 is SGHVS and CDR2 FQNEAQ. The CDR3 contains 13 residues. CDR3 region: CASSSSSLQPQHF. CDR3 DNA: TGTGCCAGCAGCTCCTCCAGCTTGCAGCCCCAGCATTTT.

This clonotype appeared many times. The chain's CDR3 is CASRRAGLNSPLHF. The CDR3 DNA sequence: TGTGCCAGCCGTCGGGCAGGCCTCAATTCACCCCTCCACTTT. V gene TRBV27 combines with J gene TRBJ1-6; the D is unclear. Per germline, CDR1 MNHEY and CDR2 SMNVEV (reference sequence). Trimming shortened V by 8 bases and J by 7 bases, and 15 bases separated the two germline ends. The CDR3 is 14 amino acids.